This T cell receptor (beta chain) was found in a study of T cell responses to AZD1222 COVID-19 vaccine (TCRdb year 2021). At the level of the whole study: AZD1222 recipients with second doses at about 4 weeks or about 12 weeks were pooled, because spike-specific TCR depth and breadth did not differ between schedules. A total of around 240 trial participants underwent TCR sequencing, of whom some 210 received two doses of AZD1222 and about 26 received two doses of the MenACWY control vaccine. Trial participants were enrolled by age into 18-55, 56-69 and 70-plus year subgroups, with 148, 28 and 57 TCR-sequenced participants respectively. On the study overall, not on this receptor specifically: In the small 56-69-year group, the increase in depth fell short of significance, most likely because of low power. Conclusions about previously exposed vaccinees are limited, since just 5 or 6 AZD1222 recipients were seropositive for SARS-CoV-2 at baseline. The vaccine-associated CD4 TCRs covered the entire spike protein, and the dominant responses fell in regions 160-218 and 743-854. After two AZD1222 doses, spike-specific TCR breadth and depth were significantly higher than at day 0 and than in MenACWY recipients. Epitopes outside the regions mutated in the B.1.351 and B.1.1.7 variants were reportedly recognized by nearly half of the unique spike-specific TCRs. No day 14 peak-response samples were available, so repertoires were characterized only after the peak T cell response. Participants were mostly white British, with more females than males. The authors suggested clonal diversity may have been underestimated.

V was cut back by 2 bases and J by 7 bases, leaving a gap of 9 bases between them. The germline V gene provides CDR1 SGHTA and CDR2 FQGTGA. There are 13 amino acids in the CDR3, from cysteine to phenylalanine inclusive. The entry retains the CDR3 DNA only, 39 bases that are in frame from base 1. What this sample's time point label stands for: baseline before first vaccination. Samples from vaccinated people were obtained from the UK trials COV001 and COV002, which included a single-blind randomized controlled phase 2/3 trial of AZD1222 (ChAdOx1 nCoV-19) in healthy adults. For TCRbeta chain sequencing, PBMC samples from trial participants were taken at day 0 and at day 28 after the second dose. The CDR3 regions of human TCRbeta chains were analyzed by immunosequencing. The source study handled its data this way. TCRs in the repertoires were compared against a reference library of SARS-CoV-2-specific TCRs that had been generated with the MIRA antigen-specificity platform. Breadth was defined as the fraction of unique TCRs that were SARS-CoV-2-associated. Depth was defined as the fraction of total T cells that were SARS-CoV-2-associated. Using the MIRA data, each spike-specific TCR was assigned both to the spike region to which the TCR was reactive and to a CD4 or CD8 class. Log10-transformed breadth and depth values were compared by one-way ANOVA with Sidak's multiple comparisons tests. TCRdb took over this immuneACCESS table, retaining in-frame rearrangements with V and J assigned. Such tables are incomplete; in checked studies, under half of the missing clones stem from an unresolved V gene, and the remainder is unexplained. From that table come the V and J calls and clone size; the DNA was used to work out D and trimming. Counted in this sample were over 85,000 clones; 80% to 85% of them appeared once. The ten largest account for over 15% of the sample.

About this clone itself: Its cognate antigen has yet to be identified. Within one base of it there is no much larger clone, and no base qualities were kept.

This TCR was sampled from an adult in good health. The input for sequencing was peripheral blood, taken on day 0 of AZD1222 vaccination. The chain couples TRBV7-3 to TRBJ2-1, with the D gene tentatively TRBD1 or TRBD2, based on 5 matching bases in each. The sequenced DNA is TGTGCCAGCAGCTTAGGGGGAACGAATGAGCAGTTCTTC. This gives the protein CASSLGGTNEQFF.